The rows below give T cell receptor beta chains drawn from one sample of a study of shared clonotypes between healthy human individuals. TCRdb's copy holds only in-frame clones and misses some; the assay was immunoSEQ multiplex PCR. The sample shows a few million clones, more than 80% of them seen only once. Sequencing was performed on naive CD4+ T cells from PBMCs. The source of these receptors is a man younger than 30 in good health. Some clones in this sample may be carry-over from other donors' samples. Each CDR3 is given with its conserved first and last residue. Fields, in order: CDR3 protein, V gene, clone size. The size entry is marked missing in some rows and otherwise reads once, few, many or a size class.

CDR3aa: CASSLGQGNYGYTF; v_gene: TRBV7-9; abundance: NA
CDR3aa: CASSWGRTEQYF; v_gene: TRBV7-2; abundance: NA
CDR3aa: CASRASGGNEQFF; v_gene: TRBV6-5; abundance: NA
CDR3aa: CASRYGVGQPQHF; v_gene: TRBV19; abundance: NA
CDR3aa: CASSPQVYGETQYF; v_gene: TRBV18; abundance: NA
CDR3aa: CASSQEQVPAYEQYF; v_gene: TRBV4-1; abundance: NA
CDR3aa: CATSRDSQTDTQYF; v_gene: TRBV15; abundance: NA
CDR3aa: CASSPQSIPNTGELFF; v_gene: TRBV18; abundance: NA
CDR3aa: CSVEGLTRTTNYGYTF; v_gene: TRBV29-1; abundance: NA
CDR3aa: CASSPDPNQPQHF; v_gene: TRBV5-1; abundance: NA
CDR3aa: CASSPDSSGTEAFF; v_gene: TRBV7-6; abundance: NA
CDR3aa: CASSMTGLNTEAFF; v_gene: TRBV7-9; abundance: NA
CDR3aa: CASSVGTRSTDTQYF; v_gene: TRBV9; abundance: NA
CDR3aa: CASSYSAQARGTF; v_gene: TRBV6-6; abundance: NA
CDR3aa: CSVHQGWGQGTYEQYF; v_gene: TRBV29-1; abundance: NA
CDR3aa: CARTQGREGNEKLFF; v_gene: TRBV23-1; abundance: NA
CDR3aa: CASSLAKGLNTEAFF; v_gene: TRBV7-9; abundance: NA
CDR3aa: CASRTGSYEQYF; v_gene: TRBV25-1; abundance: NA
CDR3aa: CASRPEGPYGYTF; v_gene: TRBV2; abundance: NA
CDR3aa: CASSGAAGREKLFF; v_gene: TRBV25-1; abundance: NA
CDR3aa: CASSPLPVTEAFF; v_gene: TRBV28; abundance: once
CDR3aa: CASSLRIAGTSTDTQYF; v_gene: TRBV7-2; abundance: NA
CDR3aa: CSVDLPRQAQETQYF; v_gene: TRBV29-1; abundance: NA